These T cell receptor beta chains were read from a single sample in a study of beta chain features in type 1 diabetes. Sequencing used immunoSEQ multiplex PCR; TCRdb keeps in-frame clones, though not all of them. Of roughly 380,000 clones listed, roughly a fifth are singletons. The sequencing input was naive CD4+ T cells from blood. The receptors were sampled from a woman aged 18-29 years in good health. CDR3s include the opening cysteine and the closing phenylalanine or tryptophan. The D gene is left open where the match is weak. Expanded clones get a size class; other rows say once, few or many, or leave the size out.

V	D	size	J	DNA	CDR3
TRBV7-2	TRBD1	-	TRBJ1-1	TGTGCCAGCAGCCGGGACAGGGGGAACACTGAAGCTTTCTTT	CASSRDRGNTEAFF
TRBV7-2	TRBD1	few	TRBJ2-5	TGTGCCAGCAGCCCCCTCGCGGGACAGGGGCCAGGGACCCAGTACTTC	CASSPLAGQGPGTQYF
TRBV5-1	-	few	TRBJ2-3	TGCGCCAGCACCACAGGGAGCACAGATACGCAGTATTTT	CASTTGSTDTQYF
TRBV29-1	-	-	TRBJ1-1	TGCAGCGTTGATCCGCACAGGGAGTATGCTTTCTTT	CSVDPHREYAFF
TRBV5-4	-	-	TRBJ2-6	TGTGCCAGCAGCTTGGGAGGTGGGGCCAACGTCCTGACTTTC	CASSLGGGANVLTF
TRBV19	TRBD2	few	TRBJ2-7	TGTGCCACCTCTAGCGGGATAAGCTCCTACGAGCAGTACTTC	CATSSGISSYEQYF
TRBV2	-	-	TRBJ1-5	TGTGCCAGCAGCCGGGACACCAATCAGCCCCAGCATTTT	CASSRDTNQPQHF
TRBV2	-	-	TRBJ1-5	TGTGCCAGCAGTCCCCGGGGGGTCAGCAATCAGCCCCAGCATTTT	CASSPRGVSNQPQHF
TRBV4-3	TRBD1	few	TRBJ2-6	TGCGCCAGCAGCCAAGATCCGCCAGGGGGTAAGGCCTGGGCCAACGTCCTGACTTTC	CASSQDPPGGKAWANVLTF
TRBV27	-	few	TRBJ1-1	TGTGCCAGCAGTTTTTGGCAGAACACTGAAGCTTTCTTT	CASSFWQNTEAFF
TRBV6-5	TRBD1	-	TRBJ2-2	TGTGCCAGCAGTTTCTTGGACAGGCTCACCGGGGAGCTGTTTTTT	CASSFLDRLTGELFF
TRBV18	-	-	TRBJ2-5	TGTGCCAGCTCACCGGGGCTTGAAAGAAAAGAGACCCAGTACTTC	CASSPGLERKETQYF
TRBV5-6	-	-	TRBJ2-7	TGTGCCAGCAGCCGCGACAGGACCTACGAGCAGTACTTC	CASSRDRTYEQYF
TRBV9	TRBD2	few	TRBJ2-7	TGTGCCAGCAGCTCAGGGACTAGCGGGCCCTACGAGCAGTACTTC	CASSSGTSGPYEQYF
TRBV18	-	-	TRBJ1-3	TGTGCCAGCTCTCTACAGGACCTCTCTGGAAACACCATATATTTT	CASSLQDLSGNTIYF
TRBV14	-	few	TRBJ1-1	TGTGCCAGCAGCCAATTACCGGGAATGAACACTGAAGCTTTCTTT	CASSQLPGMNTEAFF
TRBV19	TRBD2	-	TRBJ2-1	TGTGCCAGTACGGCCTCCGCTCCCGGACTAGCGGGGGGGCAGGTCGTCAATGAGCAGTTCTTC	CASTASAPGLAGGQVVNEQFF